Following are 5 T cell receptor beta chains from one sample sequenced in a study of shared clonotypes between healthy human individuals. Naive CD8 cells, CD45RO-negative and positively selected for CCR7, excluded terminally differentiated effector memory CD45RA+ cells. The protocol was immunoSEQ multiplex PCR, while the TCRdb copy is restricted to in-frame clones and leaves out a portion. The sample lists about 2.1 million clones, just over 90% seen once, with more than 1.5% in the top ten. The specimen was naive CD8+ T cells from PBMCs. The receptor source for this set is a young man in good health. Some clones in this sample may be carry-over from other donors' samples.

The chain uses TRBV7-9 and TRBJ2-7; D not resolved. The germline V and J ends were trimmed by 6 bases and 11 bases, with 20 bases remaining between them. The length of the CDR3 is 13 residues. The germline gives CDR1 SEHNR, CDR2 FQNEAQ (reference sequence). The CDR3 is CASSPSDGLVEYF. The CDR3 DNA reads TGTGCCAGCAGTCCGAGTGACGGATTGGTGGAGTACTTC.

The genes are TRBV2 and TRBJ1-5; 7 bases are a match to TRBD1. The CDR3 is 15 amino acids. Unmatched junction bases numbered 11, after V lost 6 bases and J lost 6 bases. Germline CDR1 and CDR2: SNHLY and FYNNEI. CDR3 protein: CASSIYDREGQPQHF. The CDR3, as DNA: TGTGCCAGCAGCATCTATGACAGGGAGGGTCAGCCCCAGCATTTT.

V is TRBV28 and J is TRBJ1-5; no clear D gene. The ends were cut back, 8 bases at V and 4 bases at J, with 15 bases in the middle. CDR1 and CDR2 from the germline V gene are MDHEN and SYDVKM. The CDR3 is 14 amino acids. The CDR3 is CASGKKQRNQPQHF. The CDR3 nucleotides read TGTGCCAGCGGAAAAAAACAACGGAATCAGCCCCAGCATTTT.

The rearrangement uses TRBV7-3 and TRBJ2-3; D remains ambiguous. The CDR3 is 18 residues long. Germline lookup yields CDR1 SGHTA and CDR2 FQGTGA. V shed 1 base and J shed 1 base, with 18 bases lying between them. CDR3 nucleotide sequence: TGTGCCAGCAGCTTAATGGGTTCCTCGGGTGGGGGCACAGATACGCAGTATTTT. As protein: CASSLMGSSGGGTDTQYF.

J is TRBJ2-7 and V is TRBV19, with D possibly being TRBD1 or TRBD2 (7 bases each). The CDR3 loop spans 15 amino acids. V dropped 5 bases and J dropped 5 bases, with 19 bases sitting between them. Germline V lookup: CDR1 LNHDA, CDR2 SQIVND (reference sequence). CDR3 DNA sequence: TGTGCCAGTAGTGCGACAGGGAGGGGGAACCACGAGCAGTACTTC. This codes for CASSATGRGNHEQYF.